The rows below give T cell receptor beta chains drawn from one sample of a study of cytomegalovirus exposure and HLA in healthy donors. Sequencing used immunoSEQ multiplex PCR; TCRdb keeps in-frame clones, though not all of them. Across 70,000 to 100,000 clones, the top ten clones capture about 6% of the sample. Sequences were obtained from PBMCs. These receptors came from a girl under 18 in good health and CMV-seropositive. CDR3s include the opening cysteine and the closing phenylalanine or tryptophan. A D gene is named only where the DNA matches it firmly.

TRBJ2-3 TRBD2 TRBV4-2 18 CASSQGTHSGVSTDTQYF TGTGCCAGCAGCCAAGGTACGCACAGCGGGGTGAGCACAGATACGCAGTATTTT
TRBJ2-1 NA TRBV4-3 14 CASSQEGAYNEQFF TGCGCCAGCAGCCAAGAGGGGGCGTACAATGAGCAGTTCTTC
TRBJ2-2 NA TRBV19 16 CASSIGGRPNTGELFF TGTGCCAGTAGTATAGGGGGCCGACCGAACACCGGGGAGCTGTTTTTT
TRBJ1-6 TRBD1 TRBV18 15 CASSPSLTGMAHLHF TGTGCCAGCTCACCAAGCCTGACAGGGATGGCACACCTCCACTTT
TRBJ1-6 TRBD1 TRBV4-1 15 CASSRGGGDNSPLHF TGCGCCAGCAGCCGCGGAGGGGGCGACAATTCACCCCTCCACTTT
TRBJ2-7 TRBD1 TRBV7-9 12 CAIGDRASEQYF TGTGCCATCGGGGACAGGGCTTCCGAGCAGTACTTC
TRBJ2-2 TRBD2 TRBV7-2 16 CASSMLAGGQAGELFF TGTGCCAGCAGCATGCTAGCGGGGGGGCAGGCCGGGGAGCTGTTTTTT
TRBJ1-1 NA TRBV29-1 13 CRLDRDLNTEAFF TGCAGGTTGGACCGGGATCTGAACACTGAAGCTTTCTTT
TRBJ1-2 NA TRBV7-9 13 CASSLSRAKSYTF TGTGCCAGCAGCTTATCCAGGGCAAAAAGCTACACCTTC
TRBJ2-1 NA TRBV6-5 12 CASSDPGGEQFF TGTGCCAGCAGTGATCCCGGGGGTGAGCAGTTCTTC
TRBJ1-1 TRBD1 TRBV15 15 CATSRERTGSTEAFF TGTGCCACCAGCAGAGAAAGGACAGGGTCCACTGAAGCTTTCTTT
TRBJ1-1 NA TRBV4-1 14 CASSQVGGNTEAFF TGCGCCAGCAGCCAAGTCGGCGGGAACACTGAAGCTTTCTTT
TRBJ2-4 TRBD2 TRBV7-9 16 CASSPTSGENKNIQYF TGTGCCAGCAGCCCTACTAGCGGGGAAAACAAAAACATTCAGTACTTC
TRBJ1-2 TRBD1 TRBV14 15 CASSPRTGAHYGYTF TGTGCCAGCAGCCCGAGGACAGGGGCCCACTATGGCTACACCTTC
TRBJ1-6 NA TRBV11-2 16 CASSLEEPRSNSPLHF TGTGCCAGCAGCTTAGAGGAGCCCCGAAGTAATTCACCCCTCCACTTT
TRBJ1-6 TRBD1 TRBV27 15 CASRPGGSYNSPLHF TGTGCCAGCAGACCAGGGGGCTCCTATAATTCACCCCTCCACTTT
TRBJ1-1 TRBD1 TRBV4-1 15 CASSQETGGRTEAFF TGCGCCAGCAGCCAAGAGACAGGGGGCCGCACTGAAGCTTTCTTT
TRBJ2-2 TRBD2 TRBV4-1 16 CASSQLAGAVTGELFF TGCGCCAGCAGCCAACTAGCGGGGGCTGTTACCGGGGAGCTGTTTTTT
TRBJ2-7 TRBD2 TRBV27 16 CASSLSWASGAYEQYF TGTGCCAGCAGTTTATCATGGGCTAGCGGGGCCTACGAGCAGTACTTC
TRBJ1-3 NA TRBV9 15 CASSGTRDILGTIYF TGTGCCAGCAGCGGAACCCGGGACATCCTCGGCACCATATATTTT
TRBJ1-2 TRBD1 TRBV18 12 CASSRGTGSYTF TGTGCCAGCTCACGAGGGACAGGAAGCTACACCTTC
TRBJ2-2 NA TRBV7-6 19 CASSLATAGGSSSTGELFF TGTGCCAGCAGCTTAGCGACAGCCGGGGGTTCTTCTAGCACCGGGGAGCTGTTTTTT
TRBJ2-5 NA TRBV12-5 15 CASGLGLRDKETQYF TGTGCTAGTGGTTTGGGGCTTCGGGACAAAGAGACCCAGTACTTC
TRBJ2-5 TRBD2 TRBV11-2 15 CASSRGLAGQETQYF TGTGCCAGCAGCCGAGGACTAGCGGGGCAAGAGACCCAGTACTTC
TRBJ1-6 TRBD1 TRBV28 13 CASSDRGRSPLHF TGTGCCAGCAGCGACAGGGGTCGCTCACCCCTCCACTTT
TRBJ1-1 NA TRBV6-1 18 CASSEDGGATTLLGEAFF TGTGCCAGCAGTGAAGATGGCGGGGCTACAACCTTGTTGGGTGAAGCTTTCTTT
TRBJ1-2 TRBD1 TRBV7-2 15 CASSLSTGTGIGYTF TGTGCCAGCAGCTTATCCACCGGGACAGGGATTGGCTACACCTTC
TRBJ1-6 NA TRBV4-2 17 CASSQGGTGSYNSPLHF TGTGCCAGCAGCCAGGGGGGTACAGGTTCCTATAATTCACCCCTCCACTTT
TRBJ2-2 NA TRBV4-2 16 CASSQDPGSDTGELFF TGTGCCAGCAGTCAAGACCCAGGGTCAGACACCGGGGAGCTGTTTTTT
TRBJ1-5 NA TRBV6-6 15 CASSYSMREDQPQHF TGTGCCAGCAGTTACTCGATGCGGGAAGATCAGCCCCAGCATTTT
TRBJ1-2 NA TRBV6-5 14 CASSYPGSLYGYTF TGTGCCAGCAGTTACCCAGGGTCCCTTTATGGCTACACCTTC
TRBJ1-1 NA TRBV9 13 CASSVGGSTEAFF TGTGCCAGCAGCGTAGGGGGCTCCACTGAAGCTTTCTTT
TRBJ2-1 TRBD2 TRBV7-9 14 CAAGEGPNFNEQFF TGTGCAGCGGGGGAAGGGCCCAACTTCAATGAGCAGTTCTTC
TRBJ2-5 NA TRBV6-5 13 CASSATVEETQYF TGTGCCAGCAGTGCGACAGTGGAAGAGACCCAGTACTTC
TRBJ2-3 NA TRBV11-2 13 CASSGREADTQYF TGTGCCAGCAGCGGCAGGGAAGCAGATACGCAGTATTTT
TRBJ1-1 TRBD1 TRBV10-3 15 CAISKQGAVNTEAFF TGTGCCATCAGTAAACAGGGGGCAGTGAACACTGAAGCTTTCTTT
TRBJ2-1 TRBD2 TRBV9 15 CASSVGRGGGNEQFF TGTGCCAGCAGCGTAGGACGGGGGGGCGGGAATGAGCAGTTCTTC
TRBJ2-2 NA TRBV18 18 CASSPGFFRTRSAGELFF TGTGCCAGCTCACCGGGTTTCTTTAGGACAAGATCGGCCGGGGAGCTGTTTTTT
TRBJ1-5 NA TRBV13 14 CASSLGRVNQPQHF TGTGCCAGCAGCTTAGGGCGTGTCAATCAGCCCCAGCATTTT
TRBJ2-2 TRBD2 TRBV10-3 18 CAIKKPGLASENTGELFF TGTGCCATCAAAAAGCCGGGACTAGCGTCTGAGAACACCGGGGAGCTGTTTTTT
TRBJ2-3 TRBD1 TRBV18 14 CASSPGQGPDTQYF TGTGCCAGCTCACCGGGACAGGGGCCAGATACGCAGTATTTT